This T cell receptor (beta chain) originates from a study of Graves' ophthalmopathy and Graves' hyperthyroidism. Germline CDR1 SQVTM, CDR2 ANQGSEA. V was clipped by 3 bases and J by 7 bases, with 6 bases between them. The CDR3 consists of 11 residues. General study findings and limits: Discrimination between ophthalmopathy and stable hyperthyroidism by a 13-signature model showed roughly 88% sensitivity and about 80% specificity. Detection in blood was also observed for most expanded thyroid clonotypes above 0.001 frequency.

Other autoimmune diseases, uncontrolled infections, pregnancy or lactation ruled patients out of participation. As diagnostic evidence, clinical symptoms, serum thyroxine, TRAb, thyroid ultrasound and orbital computed tomography were relied upon. Investigators amplified TCR beta CDR3 regions from RNA transcripts. First-round RT-PCR relied on HTBI primers, and a second-round multiplex PCR came next. TCRdb reprocessed the multiplex PCR reads via MiXCR and lists one record per CDR3 protein. The sample has 560,000 or so distinct CDR3 sequences; just under 40% are singletons. This clonotype was found once. The target antigen is unknown.

The gene calls are TRBV29-1 and TRBJ2-2; tentatively, D is TRBD2 (5 bases). The TCR sequence derives from an adult man with Graves' hyperthyroidism. What was sequenced was peripheral blood or thyroid tissue (not recorded which). The CDR3 DNA reads as TGCAGCGTTGACGGGGACGGGGAGCTGTTTTTT. It yields the protein CSVDGDGELFF.